Below, 26 T cell receptor beta chains from the same sample are listed, as sequenced in a study of cytomegalovirus exposure and HLA in healthy donors. Primers included in the PCR were 60 Vbeta and 13 Jbeta primers. The assay was immunoSEQ multiplex PCR, and TCRdb's table has in-frame clones only and misses some. The data contain some 150,000 clones, around 79% of them seen just once; the ten biggest clones take up 6.5% to 7%. Sequenced: PBMCs. The receptors stem from a woman in her forties in good health and CMV-seropositive.

The chain combines TRBV29-1 with TRBJ2-2; TRBD2 matches 12 bases. V lost 5 bases, J lost 4 bases, and 8 bases stayed unmatched. This CDR3 is 16 amino acids long. Germline V gene data show CDR1 as SQVTM and CDR2 as ANQGSEA. The CDR3 DNA follows: TGCAGCGTTACACAAGGACTAGCGGGGCCCACCGGGGAGCTGTTTTTT. Its translation is CSVTQGLAGPTGELFF.

This clone was counted between two and nine times. This rearrangement joins TRBV5-4 to TRBJ2-5; 11 bases are shared with TRBD2. After removal of 4 bases from V and 13 bases from J, the junction contained 18 bases not matched to a gene. CDR3 size: 16 residues. Germline assignment: CDR1 SGHNT and CDR2 YYREEE (reference sequence). The CDR3 sequence: CASSQDGSILAGGSYF. CDR3 sequence (DNA): TGTGCCAGCAGCCAAGACGGATCGATTCTAGCGGGGGGATCGTACTTC.

The genes are TRBV6-1 and TRBJ1-2; D perhaps matches TRBD1 (5 bases). The V gene lost 8 bases and the J gene lost 6 bases, with 22 bases spanning the gap. CDR1 and CDR2 from the germline V gene are MNHNS and SASEGT. This CDR3 is 15 amino acids long. Here the CDR3 reads CASERRTRVTDGYTF. DNA for the CDR3: TGTGCCAGCGAACGACGGACAAGGGTGACCGATGGCTACACCTTC.

The table lists this clone with a few counts. This chain joins TRBV12-5 and TRBJ1-1, with D possibly TRBD1 on 5 matching bases. The CDR3 is 15 amino acids. Germline CDR1 and CDR2: LGHNT and FRNRAP. The ends were cut back, 0 bases at V and 5 bases at J, with 13 bases in the middle. CDR3 region: CASGLVLGRGTEAFF. In nucleotides, the CDR3 is TGTGCTAGTGGTTTGGTACTTGGGAGGGGTACTGAAGCTTTCTTT.

This clone was seen a handful of times. The chain is built from TRBV6-6 and TRBJ1-2; the match to TRBD1 covers 7 bases. Trimming took 7 bases from V and 0 from J; bases not matched to a gene: 11. CDR3 length: 16 amino acids. Germline V gene lookup returns CDR1 MNHNY and CDR2 SVGAGI (reference sequence). The CDR3 DNA reads TGTGCCAGCACCTCCGGGACAGTGTTATCTAACTATGGCTACACCTTC. This codes for CASTSGTVLSNYGYTF.

The chain has TRBV7-2 and TRBJ1-2; D remains ambiguous. Trimming took off 5 bases at V and 8 bases at J, with 18 bases between the two ends. Germline-derived CDR1 and CDR2 are SGHTA and FQGNSA. The CDR3 has 14 amino acids. The DNA of the CDR3 is TGTGCCAGCAGCCCAGGAGCGGCCCTGGGGGGCTACACCTTC. This codes for CASSPGAALGGYTF.

This clone has a handful of counts. This sequence joins TRBV5-1 and TRBJ1-6; D remains ambiguous. The CDR3 runs 16 residues. Germline V gene data show CDR1 as SGHRS and CDR2 as YFSETQ. V shed 0 bases and J shed 9 bases, with 16 bases lying between them. The CDR3 region is CASSLAGVVNGSPLHF. CDR3 sequence (DNA): TGCGCCAGCAGCTTGGCCGGAGTTGTCAATGGTTCACCCCTCCACTTT.

The chain links TRBV5-4 to TRBJ2-7; D may be TRBD2 (7 bases). This CDR3 comprises 15 residues. V gave up 1 base and J gave up 4 bases, with 15 bases separating them. Germline V gives CDR1 SGHNT, CDR2 YYREEE (reference sequence). The CDR3 nucleotides read TGTGCCAGCAGCTTGATAGGGGGGGGCAGGTACGAGCAGTACTTC. Translating gives CASSLIGGGRYEQYF. Based on the CDR3 plus reference TRBV5-4 and TRBJ2-7, the full variable domain is ETGVTQSPTHLIKTRGQQVTLRCSSQSGHNTVSWYQQALGQGPQFIFQYYREEENGRGNFPPRFSGLQFPNYSSELNVNALELDDSALYLCASSLIGGGRYEQYFGPGTRLTVT.

This clone was seen only once. The J gene is TRBJ2-3, the V gene TRBV7-2, with 11 bases fitting TRBD2. The V gene end was trimmed by 4 bases and the J gene end by 4 bases; junction bases not matched to a gene: 4. Germline-derived CDR1 and CDR2 are SGHTA and FQGNSA. CDR3 length: 15 amino acids. The CDR3 bases are TGTGCCAGCAGCTACACGGGACTAGCGGCAGATACGCAGTATTTT. It codes for CASSYTGLAADTQYF.

The chain has TRBV30 and TRBJ1-6; D possibly corresponds to TRBD1 (6 bases). The germline CDR1 and CDR2 sequences are GTSNPN and SVGIG (reference sequence). Trimming removed 7 bases from V and 0 bases from J, with 19 bases in between. The CDR3 contains 17 residues. The CDR3 nucleotides are TGTGCCTTAGAGCTTGAGGACAGAAGCTCCTATAATTCACCCCTCCACTTT. Translating it yields CALELEDRSSYNSPLHF.

The rearrangement links TRBV9 to TRBJ2-3, with 8 bases matching TRBD2. CDR1 and CDR2 (germline): SGDLS, YYNGEE. The CDR3 has 16 residues. The J segment lost 4 bases and the V segment lost 4 bases, leaving 11 bases of the junction unmatched. The CDR3 sequence is CASSPRAGGAPDTQYF. CDR3 bases: TGTGCCAGCAGCCCCCGCGCCGGGGGGGCCCCAGATACGCAGTATTTT. Full variable domain (outside the CDR3, taken from reference TRBV9 and TRBJ2-3): DSGVTQTPKHLITATGQRVTLRCSPRSGDLSVYWYQQSLDQGLQFLIQYYNGEERAKGNILERFSAQQFPDLHSELNLSSLELGDSALYFCASSPRAGGAPDTQYFGPGTRLTVL.

This clone has just one count. The rearrangement uses TRBV28 and TRBJ1-5; 7 bases line up with TRBD1. V lost 3 bases and J lost 1; bases outside the gene matches: 9. CDR1 and CDR2 from the germline V gene are MDHEN and SYDVKM. This CDR3 has 17 residues. CDR3 DNA: TGTGCCAGCAGTTTCCCTACAGGGGTTCAGAGCAATCAGCCCCAGCATTTT. Translated, it gives CASSFPTGVQSNQPQHF.

Written as DNA, the CDR3 is TGTGCCAGCAGCTTACGGACAGAAAACACTGAAGCTTTCTTT. Its protein product is CASSLRTENTEAFF. The chain uses TRBV5-4 and TRBJ1-1; D possibly corresponds to TRBD1 (6 bases). The CDR3 covers 14 residues. The V end lost 2 bases, the J end lost 2 bases, and 10 bases lay between the germline ends. The germline V gene has CDR1 SGHNT and CDR2 YYREEE (reference sequence).

This chain links TRBV25-1 with TRBJ2-7; D is unclear. This CDR3 comprises 15 residues. The ends were cut back, 6 bases at V and 2 bases at J, with 17 bases in the middle. The germline gives CDR1 MGHDK, CDR2 SYGVNS. CDR3 DNA: TGTGCCAGCAGCTTAGATCCAACTTCTACCTACGAGCAGTACTTC. Its translation: CASSLDPTSTYEQYF.

The chain joins TRBV11-2 to TRBJ1-6, with 10 bases fitting TRBD1. This CDR3 contains 16 residues. V was clipped by 4 bases and J by 7 bases; unmatched bases: 7. Germline V gives CDR1 SGHAT, CDR2 FQNNGV. Here the CDR3 DNA reads TGTGCCAGCAGCTCGACAGGGGGCGGCCCCAATTCACCCCTCCACTTT. It is translated as CASSSTGGGPNSPLHF.

The chain recombines TRBV5-1 with TRBJ2-3; 9 nucleotides align to TRBD1. The CDR3 loop spans 16 amino acids. Losses at the gene ends were 0 bases for V and 6 bases for J; bases not matched to a gene: 8. Germline CDR1 reads SGHRS; CDR2 reads YFSETQ. The CDR3 is CASSLGTGAVYDTQYF. Written as DNA, the CDR3 is TGCGCCAGCAGCTTGGGGACAGGGGCGGTGTACGATACGCAGTATTTT.

This clone was seen a handful of times. Here the CDR3 reads CASSFGTSTDTQYF. The CDR3 coding sequence is TGTGCCAGCAGTTTTGGTACTAGCACAGATACGCAGTATTTT. This chain joins TRBV27 and TRBJ2-3; no clear D. Germline-derived CDR1 and CDR2 are MNHEY and SMNVEV (reference sequence). This CDR3 is 14 amino acids long. Trimming took off 3 bases at V and 0 bases at J, with 7 bases between the two ends.

The J gene is TRBJ1-4, the V gene TRBV4-1; TRBD1 agrees at 7 bases. This CDR3 is built from 16 residues. The trim removed 1 base at V and 8 bases at J, leaving 10 bases unmatched. From germline, CDR1 is MGHRA and CDR2 YSYEKL. Here the CDR3 DNA reads TGCGCCAGCAGCCAAGCTCCTACAGGGGTTTACGAAAAACTGTTTTTT. Translated: CASSQAPTGVYEKLFF.

There are a few counts of this clone. The V call is TRBV20-1, the J call TRBJ1-2, with D unresolved. Germline values: CDR1 DFQATT, CDR2 SNEGSKA (reference sequence). This CDR3 has 11 amino acids. Trimming took 3 bases from V and 8 from J, leaving 10 bases between them. CDR3 DNA: TGCAGTGCTAGCCGGGATGGGGGCTACACCTTC. This codes for CSASRDGGYTF.

Here the CDR3 reads CASSLEEYYSGNTIYF. In DNA, the CDR3 is TGTGCCAGCAGCTTAGAGGAATACTACTCTGGAAACACCATATATTTT. V gene TRBV11-2 combines with J gene TRBJ1-3; D ambiguous. The V and J ends lost 0 bases and 0 bases respectively, with 9 bases between them. This CDR3 has 16 amino acids. Germline V CDR1 and CDR2: SGHAT, FQNNGV.

The V and J genes are TRBV4-1 and TRBJ2-7; maybe TRBD2 (5 bases). Germline loops: CDR1 MGHRA, CDR2 YSYEKL. CDR3 length equals 16 residues. Trimming cost V 1 base and J 1 base, with 14 bases left between them. The CDR3 loop reads CASSQASGRGSYEQYF. DNA of the CDR3: TGCGCCAGCAGCCAAGCATCGGGGAGAGGTTCCTACGAGCAGTACTTC.

V gene TRBV5-3 combines with J gene TRBJ2-7, with 8 bases identical to TRBD2. TRBV5-3 is known as an ORF, though its function is uncertain. The V segment lost 4 bases and the J segment 2 bases; nucleotides outside the gene matches: 11. This CDR3 contains 16 residues. The CDR3 is CARSTPTGGPPYEQYF. The CDR3 DNA is TGTGCCAGAAGCACTCCCACGGGGGGGCCCCCCTACGAGCAGTACTTC.

The V gene is TRBV5-4, the J gene TRBJ1-1; no clear D gene. Germline V gene sequence: CDR1 SGHNT, CDR2 YYREEE (reference sequence). V dropped 2 bases and J dropped 5 bases, with 19 bases sitting between them. This CDR3 spans 16 amino acids. This CDR3 reads CASSLAATGMRTEAFF. CDR3 in DNA: TGTGCCAGCAGCTTAGCGGCGACGGGGATGAGGACTGAAGCTTTCTTT. Supplemented by reference TRBV5-4 and TRBJ1-1, the full variable domain reads ETGVTQSPTHLIKTRGQQVTLRCSSQSGHNTVSWYQQALGQGPQFIFQYYREEENGRGNFPPRFSGLQFPNYSSELNVNALELDDSALYLCASSLAATGMRTEAFFGQGTRLTVV.

In DNA form, the CDR3 reads TGTGCCAGTAGTATACAGGGGCCTGAGGGGGAGCAGTACTTC. It yields the protein CASSIQGPEGEQYF. V is TRBV19 and J is TRBJ2-7, with D possibly being TRBD1 (6 bases). The CDR3 runs to 14 residues. Germline values: CDR1 LNHDA, CDR2 SQIVND (reference sequence). The germline V and J ends were trimmed by 2 bases and 7 bases, with 15 bases remaining between them.

The chain has TRBV10-1 and TRBJ1-1; D is possibly TRBD1 (5 bases). Germline assignment: CDR1 WNHNN and CDR2 SYGVQD (reference sequence). Trimming removed 7 bases at V and 4 bases at J, with 13 bases between. CDR3 length equals 13 residues. As DNA, the CDR3 is TGCGCCAGCATGAGGGACGGGGGCACTGAAGCTTTCTTT. It encodes CASMRDGGTEAFF.

The J gene is TRBJ1-2, the V gene TRBV27; 7 bases line up with TRBD1. There are 15 residues in the CDR3. Germline CDR1 and CDR2: MNHEY and SMNVEV (reference sequence). J was trimmed by 0 bases and V by 6 bases; bases with no gene match: 7. This CDR3 is CASRRGQDANYGYTF. DNA of the CDR3: TGTGCCAGCAGAAGAGGACAGGATGCTAACTATGGCTACACCTTC.